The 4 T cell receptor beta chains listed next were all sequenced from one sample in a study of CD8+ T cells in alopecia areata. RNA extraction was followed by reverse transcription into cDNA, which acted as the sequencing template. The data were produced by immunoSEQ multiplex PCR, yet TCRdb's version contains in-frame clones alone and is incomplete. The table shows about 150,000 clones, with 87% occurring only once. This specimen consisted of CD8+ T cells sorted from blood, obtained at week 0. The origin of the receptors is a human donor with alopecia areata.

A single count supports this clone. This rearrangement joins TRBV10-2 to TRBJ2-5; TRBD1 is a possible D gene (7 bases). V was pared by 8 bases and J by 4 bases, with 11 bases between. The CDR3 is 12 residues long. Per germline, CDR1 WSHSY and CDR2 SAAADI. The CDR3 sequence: CASSQGGETQYF. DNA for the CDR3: TGCGCCAGCTCCCAGGGGGGAGAGACCCAGTACTTC.

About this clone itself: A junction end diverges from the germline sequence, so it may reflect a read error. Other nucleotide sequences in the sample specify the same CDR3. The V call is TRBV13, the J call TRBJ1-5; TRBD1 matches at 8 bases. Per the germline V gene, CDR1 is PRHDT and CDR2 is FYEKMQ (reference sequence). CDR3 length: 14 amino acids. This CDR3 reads CASSSGQGNQPQHF. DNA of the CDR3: TGTGCCAGCAGCTCAGGACAGGGCAATCAGCCTCAGCATTTT. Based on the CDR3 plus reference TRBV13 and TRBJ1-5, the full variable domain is AAGVIQSPRHLIKEKRETATLKCYPIPRHDTVYWYQQGPGQDPQFLISFYEKMQSDKGSIPDRFSAQQFSDYHSELNMSSLELGDSALYFCASSSGQGNQPQHFGDGTRLSIL.

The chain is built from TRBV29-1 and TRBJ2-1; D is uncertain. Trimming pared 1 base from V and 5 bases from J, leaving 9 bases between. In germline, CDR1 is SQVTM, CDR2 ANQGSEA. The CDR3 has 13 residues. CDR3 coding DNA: TGCAGCGTTGAAGCTCCCTATCACAATGAGCAGTTCTTC. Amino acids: CSVEAPYHNEQFF.

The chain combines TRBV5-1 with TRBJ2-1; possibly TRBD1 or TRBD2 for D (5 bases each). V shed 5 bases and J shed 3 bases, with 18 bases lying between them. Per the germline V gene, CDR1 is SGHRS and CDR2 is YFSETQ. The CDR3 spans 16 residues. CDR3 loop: CASRLRDEGIYNEQFF. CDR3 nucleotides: TGCGCCAGCAGGCTAAGGGACGAGGGGATCTACAATGAGCAGTTCTTC.